This TCR beta chain emerged from a study of CD8 T cells in Susac syndrome (dated by TCRdb to about 2019). Some background on the complete study: Among the Susac syndrome patients who were sequenced, clinically active disease was present in more than 5 and clinical remission was observed in 8 or 9. At blood withdrawal, Susac syndrome patients were therapy-naive, treated with corticosteroids (with IVIg additionally given to some), or treated with IVIg alone. Whether CD8+ T cell activation and differentiation in Susac syndrome was antigen driven was tested using repertoire sequencing. CD8+ T cell repertoire clonality was compared between some 12 healthy donors, some 14 Susac syndrome patients and 15 multiple sclerosis patients.

V lost 3 bases and J lost 7 bases; the stretch between them is 13 bases long. CDR1 is given as MGHDK and CDR2 as SYGVNS, both from the germline V gene. The CDR3 goes from the cysteine to the phenylalanine over 13 residues. Only CDR3 DNA remains: 39 bases, in frame from the first base. RNA was extracted using the RNeasy kit, and about 0.45 to 1 ug of the RNA was reverse transcribed with random hexamers. The immunoSEQ multiplex PCR assay, covering 54 Vbeta and 13 Jbeta segments, was used to amplify TCR beta CDR3 regions. Bias from PCR amplification was corrected by using a synthetic template baseline for primer optimization and for computational correction. From the authors' description of their analysis: Reads were annotated to V, D and J genes per IMGT and analyzed with immunoSEQ Analyzer, keeping only productive sequences. To calculate clonality, Shannon entropy was normalized by log2 of the number of productive unique sequences and then subtracted from one. Public and private clones were assessed among the 100 most prevalent clones of each patient and control. Susac-specific clones were defined as absent from healthy and MS cohorts, 800 to 1,200 published viral clones and other ImmuneACCESS disease sequences. TCRdb took the public reads, trimmed them with fastp at Q25, ran MiXCR for clone calling and kept in-frame beta chains. Entries that share a CDR3 protein sequence are merged under the most common genes and DNA. TCRdb, rather than the study authors, made the V and J calls. The sample has 95,000 to 150,000 distinct CDR3 sequences on record, 90% to 95% of them singletons. The ten largest clones capture 0.2% to 0.25% of the sample.

Peripheral blood CD8+ and CD4+ T cells from healthy donors, Susac syndrome patients and multiple sclerosis patients were profiled using high-throughput TCR beta sequencing. The Susac syndrome patients fulfilled recently defined diagnostic criteria for either definite or probable disease. Bulk CD8+ and CD4+ T cells were purified magnetically by negative isolation, whereas CD8+ TEMRA cells were enriched by FACS. Blood was collected in EDTA tubes and processed within 24 hours, with PBMCs isolated through density gradient centrifugation. PBMCs intended for TCR sequencing were cryopreserved in liquid nitrogen and were subsequently thawed in a 37 degrees C water bath. Purity of sorted or isolated CD4+, CD8+ and CD8+ TEMRA cells was at least 90%. Summary of the overall study and its limitations: Clonal expansion was observed in Susac syndrome CD8+ repertoires, with the highest expansion in CD8+ TEMRA cells and greater expansion in clinically active than in remitting patients. The number of individuals in the TCR sequencing and HLA analysis was acknowledged as relatively small. Roughly 15 Susac-specific public clones were identified in the total CD8+ repertoire, and roughly five Susac-specific public clones were identified in the CD8+ TEMRA repertoire.

Turning to this clonotype: Its antigen is unknown. No qualities accompany the bases; no much larger clone lies one base away.

The rearranged segments are TRBV25-1 and TRBJ2-7; possibly the D gene is TRBD2, per 5 matching bases. Material for sequencing was CD8+ T cells from PBMCs. The receptor was derived from a human donor with Susac syndrome. The CDR3 here reads CASSDDYLAEQYF. The nucleotide sequence is given as TGTGCCAGCAGTGACGACTACTTAGCTGAGCAGTACTTC.